This TCR beta chain was sequenced for a study of Graves' ophthalmopathy and Graves' hyperthyroidism. Whole-study results and caveats: Most thyroid clonotypes with frequency above 0.001 were detected in blood too. Both an approximately 70% sensitivity and an approximately 77% specificity characterized the model's predictions of ophthalmopathy progression.

This clonotype was seen many times. The antigen is undetermined. Researchers took RNA transcripts and amplified TCR beta CDR3 regions from them. RT-PCR in the first round used HTBI primers; a second-round multiplex PCR followed. In TCRdb, the multiplex PCR reads were re-called with MiXCR into one record per CDR3 protein. This table holds under 200,000 distinct CDR3 sequences, about 40% found once. The CDR3 is made up of 17 amino acids. Per the germline V gene, CDR1 is LNHNV and CDR2 is YYDKDF (reference sequence). V gave up 3 bases and J gave up 2 bases; unmatched junction bases: 8. Exclusion applied to patients with other autoimmune diseases, uncontrolled infections, pregnancy or lactation. Clinical symptoms, serum thyroxine, TRAb, thyroid ultrasound and orbital computed tomography determined diagnosis.

Sequencing was carried out using peripheral blood. J is TRBJ2-5 and V is TRBV15; TRBD2 matches 11 bases. The source of this sequence is a woman aged 40-49 years with Graves' ophthalmopathy. CDR3 DNA sequence: TGTGCCACCAGCAGGGGAGAGACTAGCGGGACTCAAGAGACCCAGTACTTC. It translates to CATSRGETSGTQETQYF.